These 13 T cell receptor beta chains were all obtained from the same sample, sequenced in a study of tumor-infiltrating lymphocytes in primary liver carcinoma. Extraction of RNA together with DNA used about 17-30 mg of unsorted bulk tissue. A constant-region primer served to make TCR beta cDNA from about 500 ng total RNA. TCR beta libraries came from three nested multiplex PCR rounds using slightly modified ARM-PCR. Both of the initial two PCR rounds ran for nine to eleven cycles and employed TRBV1-TRBV30 forward primers alongside a C-beta reverse primer. TCRdb passed the multiplex PCR reads through MiXCR, listing each CDR3 protein once. Of about 29,000 distinct CDR3 sequences listed, 76% are singletons. Sequencing was done on a sample of liver tumor tissue from sampling region 5. Subset in this sample: tumor region T5, tumor centre. The receptors were gathered from a man in his forties or fifties with primary liver carcinoma and hepatitis B virus infection.

The rearrangement links TRBV11-1 to TRBJ2-2; D gene unclear. CDR1 is SGHAT and CDR2 is FQDESV in the germline V gene (reference sequence). The CDR3 runs 14 residues. Trimming pared 7 bases from V and 9 bases from J, leaving 18 bases between. The DNA for the CDR3 is TGTGCCAGCAACTTTACACGGGTTACCCGGGAGCTGTTTTTT. Translating it yields CASNFTRVTRELFF. Based on the CDR3 plus reference TRBV11-1 and TRBJ2-2, the full variable domain is EAEVAQSPRYKITEKSQAVAFWCDPISGHATLYWYRQILGQGPELLVQFQDESVVDDSQLPKDRFSAERLKGVDSTLKIQPAELGDSAMYLCASNFTRVTRELFFGEGSRLTVL.

Points on this clonotype: One end of the junction does not line up with germline, which may come from a read error. CDR3 DNA sequence: TGCGCCAGCAGCCAAGATCTCCGAGACACCGTATATTTT. It encodes CASSQDLRDTVYF. The V call is TRBV4-1, the J call TRBJ1-3; no clear D gene. The CDR3 is 13 amino acids. CDR1 MGHRA and CDR2 YSYEKL come from the germline V gene.

Turning to this clonotype: Sequence at one end of the junction differs from germline and may be a read error. The chain employs TRBV11-2 and TRBJ2-5, with 11 bases that match TRBD2. Germline CDR1 and CDR2: SGHAT and FQNNGV. The CDR3 extends over 16 amino acids. CDR3 region: CVSSQTPSGGKESQYF. CDR3 in DNA: TGTGTTAGCAGCCAAACTCCTAGCGGGGGGAAAGAGAGCCAGTACTTC.

Concerning this clonotype itself: This CDR3 fails to terminate in the conserved phenylalanine or tryptophan, so it likely reflects a read error. This rearrangement joins TRBV12-3 or TRBV12-4 to TRBJ1-3; D possibly corresponds to TRBD1 (6 bases). This CDR3 has 14 amino acids. CDR3 protein: CASSPHREGNSIYS. In nucleotides, the CDR3 is TGTGCCAGCAGTCCGCACAGGGAAGGAAACAGCATATATTCT.

A note on this clonotype: Germline and junction disagree at one end, which may indicate a read error. The chain combines TRBV2 with TRBJ2-7; TRBD1 is a possible D gene (5 bases). In germline, CDR1 is SNHLY, CDR2 FYNNEI. The CDR3 runs to 15 residues. The CDR3 region has the DNA TGTGTCAGCAGTGAGAGCAGGGCGGTCTCCTATGAGCAGTACTTC. It codes for CVSSESRAVSYEQYF.

There are a few counts of this clonotype. A much more abundant neighbour one base away suggests this may be a read error. The V call is TRBV7-9, the J call TRBJ2-1, with TRBD2 matching over 13 bases. This CDR3 spans 16 amino acids. Germline V gene sequence: CDR1 SEHNR, CDR2 FQNEAQ (reference sequence). CDR3 sequence reads: CAGSSPTSGRGNEQFF. CDR3 in DNA: TGTGCCGGCAGCTCGCCAACTAGCGGGAGGGGAAATGAGCAGTTCTTC.

At least ten counts were recorded for this clonotype. A much larger clone differs from this one at a single base, so this may be a read error. The chain couples TRBV29-1 to TRBJ2-7, with a possible D match to TRBD2 (6 bases). There are 14 residues in the CDR3. CDR1 and CDR2 from the germline V gene are SQVTM and ANQGSEA. The V and J ends lost 4 bases and 3 bases respectively, with 16 bases between them. CDR3 protein: CSVVLTGAFYEQYF. In nucleotides, the CDR3 is TGCAGCGTTGTTTTAACGGGAGCATTCTACGAGCAGTACTTC.

As regards this clonotype: The junction departs from germline at one end; a sequencing error may be responsible. This chain connects TRBV4-3 to TRBJ2-5, with 7 bases lining up with TRBD2. The germline gives CDR1 LGHNA, CDR2 YSLEER. The CDR3 sequence is 14 residues long. The CDR3 nucleotides read TGCACCAGCAGCCAAGATGGCGGGAGAGAGACCCAGTACTTC. Its protein product is CTSSQDGGRETQYF.

A note on this clonotype: One end of the junction is discordant with germline, which a read error may explain. This rearrangement joins TRBV5-4 to TRBJ2-2; 9 bases line up with TRBD2. Germline loops: CDR1 SGHNT, CDR2 YYREEE (reference sequence). This CDR3 has 17 amino acids. The CDR3 region has the DNA TGTGCCAGCATCTTGGTGGTGCGGGAGGGCCAAAGCGGGGAGCTGTTTTTT. It yields the protein CASILVVREGQSGELFF.

This clonotype was counted many times. A much larger clonotype is one base distant, so this may be a read error. A read error is likely, as this CDR3 ends without the conserved phenylalanine or tryptophan. This chain joins TRBV5-6 and TRBJ2-5; no clear D. V was shortened by 2 bases and J by 2 bases, with 7 bases between the two germline ends. This CDR3 has 13 residues. CDR1 is SGHDT and CDR2 is YYEEEE in the germline V gene. This CDR3 reads CASSFDQQETQYL. Written as DNA, the CDR3 is TGTGCCAGCAGCTTTGACCAGCAAGAGACCCAGTACCTC.

This clonotype was detected a few times. The junction does not match germline at one end; this may be a read error. The rearrangement joins TRBV5-1 to TRBJ2-7; 12 bases fit TRBD2. Germline-derived CDR1 and CDR2 are SGHRS and YFSETQ. The CDR3 sequence is 15 residues long. CDR3 protein: CASTTTSGSFYEQYF. The CDR3, as DNA: TGCGCCAGCACCACGACTAGCGGGAGCTTCTACGAGCAGTACTTT.

The chain employs TRBV29-1 and TRBJ2-3; D might be TRBD1 or TRBD2, each matching 6 bases. Germline V gene data show CDR1 as SQVTM and CDR2 as ANQGSEA. V lost 6 bases and J 6 bases, leaving 19 bases between the germline ends. There are 14 residues in the CDR3. CDR3 in amino acids: CSVLTGGGGDTQYF. Here the CDR3 DNA reads TGCAGCGTCCTGACTGGCGGAGGGGGGGATACGCAGTATTTT.

This clonotype qualifies as medium-sized (0.01 to 0.1%). This chain uses TRBV4-2 with TRBJ2-7; 7 bases agree with TRBD2. V gave up 0 bases and J gave up 2 bases; unmatched junction bases: 7. This CDR3 contains 16 residues. The germline gives CDR1 LGHNA, CDR2 YNFKEQ. The chain's CDR3 is CASSQDSGGIPYEQYF. CDR3 DNA: TGTGCCAGCAGCCAAGATTCGGGGGGTATTCCCTACGAGCAGTACTTC.